This record concerns one TCR beta chain sequence. In the study's own analysis: Amplified reference gene primers provided the basis for estimating nucleated cell counts. Some clones are missing from TCRdb's copy, which holds only in-frame ones; the method was immunoSEQ multiplex PCR. V and J calls and clone size are copied from that table; D and trimming were computed from the DNA. Of tens of thousands of clones listed, roughly 90% are singletons. Germline V gene data show CDR1 as MDHEN and CDR2 as SYDVKM. V shed 2 bases and J 3 bases; nucleotides not matched to a gene: 5. This CDR3 has 16 residues. This sample stems from a study of blood T cell repertoires in COVID-19. In the study overall: Sites across the United States, Italy and Spain contributed samples from acute and convalescent COVID-19. T cells, B-cell-depleted T cells, or PBMCs provided the cDNA or gDNA that served as material.

Sequencing input: peripheral blood. This chain uses TRBV28 with TRBJ2-3, with TRBD1 identical over 10 bases. The sequence came from a woman aged 60-75 years with acute or convalescent COVID-19. The CDR3 DNA sequence: TGTGCCAGCAGTTTAACCGGGACAGGGGTTACAGATACGCAGTATTTT. Its translation is CASSLTGTGVTDTQYF.